A selection of T cell receptor beta chains follows, all from one sample in a study of blood T cell repertoires in COVID-19. TCRdb's table, derived via immunoSEQ multiplex PCR, lists solely in-frame clones and lacks some. The repertoire holds just under 350,000 clones, with 90% to 95% as singletons. The sequenced material came from peripheral blood. These TCRs come from a young woman who had recovered from COVID-19. The CDR3 runs from the conserved cysteine through the conserved F or W. D genes are given only for firm matches. The size of a clone is reported for some rows only, either as once, few or many, or as a class for expanded clones.

clone_size | d_call | j_call | v_call | cdr3_aa | cdr3_nt
NA | TRBD2 | TRBJ2-1 | TRBV3-1/TRBV3-2 | CASSQEPVAGLKIF | TGTGCCAGCAGCCAAGAGCCTGTAGCGGGCCTAAAGATCTTC
NA | TRBD2 | TRBJ2-1 | TRBV5-4 | CASSAGLAASSYNEQFF | TGTGCCAGCAGCGCGGGACTAGCGGCCAGCTCCTACAATGAGCAGTTCTTC
NA | TRBD1 | TRBJ1-2 | TRBV24-1 | CATSTTDGQVYGYTF | TGTGCCACCAGTACTACAGACGGACAGGTCTATGGCTACACCTTC
once | TRBD1 | TRBJ1-4 | TRBV6-5 | CASSPRDRVGEKLFF | TGTGCCAGCAGTCCTCGGGACAGGGTAGGAGAAAAACTGTTTTTT
NA | TRBD1 | TRBJ1-2 | TRBV15 | CATSREGLQGLTYGYTF | TGTGCCACCAGCAGAGAGGGCCTACAGGGGCTAACCTATGGCTACACCTTC
once | NA | TRBJ2-1 | TRBV5-4 | CALRSSYNEQFF | TGCGCTCTAAGAAGCTCCTACAATGAGCAGTTCTTC
NA | NA | TRBJ1-2 | TRBV7-8 | CASSSEGGSRDGYTF | TGTGCCAGCAGCTCCGAAGGAGGGAGTAGGGATGGCTACACCTTC
NA | TRBD2 | TRBJ2-1 | TRBV14 | CASSRDLSGRKYKNEQFF | TGTGCCAGCAGCCGAGACCTTAGCGGGAGAAAATACAAGAATGAGCAGTTCTTC
NA | NA | TRBJ2-2 | TRBV3-1/TRBV3-2 | CASSDGQFTGELFF | TGTGCCAGCAGCGATGGACAGTTCACCGGGGAGCTGTTTTTT
NA | NA | TRBJ2-2 | TRBV6-5 | CASRTSNTGELFF | TGTGCCAGCAGGACTAGTAACACCGGGGAGCTGTTTTTT
NA | TRBD2 | TRBJ2-3 | TRBV15 | CATSRWRGLADTSTDTQYF | TGTGCCACCAGCAGATGGAGGGGACTAGCGGATACTAGCACAGATACGCAGTATTTT
NA | TRBD1 | TRBJ1-6 | TRBV19 | CASSIGPQGGTPLHF | TGTGCCAGTAGTATAGGGCCACAGGGGGGTACACCCCTCCACTTT
NA | TRBD1 | TRBJ1-2 | TRBV19 | CASRPGQGRNYGYTF | TGTGCCAGTAGACCGGGACAGGGGCGCAATTATGGCTACACCTTC
NA | NA | TRBJ2-1 | TRBV27 | CASSLSSYNEQFF | TGTGCCAGCAGTTTGAGCTCCTACAATGAGCAGTTCTTC
NA | NA | TRBJ1-3 | TRBV24-1 | CAKTAFPGRGTRNTIYF | TGTGCCAAAACGGCCTTTCCGGGACGCGGGACGCGAAACACCATATATTTT
NA | NA | TRBJ1-2 | TRBV4-1 | CASSQPDYGYTF | TGCGCCAGCAGCCAGCCGGACTATGGCTACACCTTC
NA | TRBD2 | TRBJ2-3 | TRBV3-1/TRBV3-2 | CASSQEGLARSTDTQYF | TGTGCCAGCAGCCAGGAGGGACTAGCGAGAAGCACAGATACGCAGTATTTT
NA | TRBD1 | TRBJ1-1 | TRBV7-2 | CASSAGQGTDEAFF | TGTGCCAGCAGCGCGGGACAGGGCACCGATGAAGCTTTCTTT
NA | TRBD1 | TRBJ2-1 | TRBV7-6 | CASSLAEGAYNEQFF | TGTGCCAGCAGCTTAGCCGAGGGGGCATACAATGAGCAGTTCTTC
NA | TRBD1 | TRBJ1-2 | TRBV7-2 | CASSLRQGSGYTF | TGTGCCAGCAGCTTAAGACAGGGGTCTGGCTACACCTTC
NA | TRBD1 | TRBJ1-1 | TRBV29-1 | CSVVSGTGANAFF | TGCAGCGTAGTATCCGGGACAGGGGCAAACGCTTTCTTT
NA | TRBD2 | TRBJ2-2 | TRBV7-9 | CASSFNGLAGYTGELFF | TGTGCCAGCAGCTTCAACGGACTAGCGGGGTACACCGGGGAGCTGTTTTTT
NA | NA | TRBJ1-5 | TRBV27 | CASSLSVGVNQPQHF | TGTGCCAGCAGTTTATCAGTAGGGGTCAATCAGCCCCAGCATTTT
NA | TRBD2 | TRBJ2-1 | TRBV3-1/TRBV3-2 | CASSQDRGGAYNEQFF | TGTGCCAGCAGCCAAGATCGGGGGGGCGCTTACAATGAGCAGTTCTTC
NA | TRBD2 | TRBJ2-3 | TRBV7-6 | CASSPTSSLGTDTQYF | TGTGCCAGCAGCCCGACTAGCAGCCTAGGCACAGATACGCAGTATTTT
NA | NA | TRBJ1-5 | TRBV7-6 | CASSAGVRGGNQPQHF | TGTGCCAGCAGCGCCGGGGTCAGGGGCGGCAATCAGCCCCAGCATTTT
NA | TRBD1 | TRBJ2-2 | TRBV18 | CASSPTTGSNTGELFF | TGTGCCAGCTCACCGACGACAGGGTCAAACACCGGGGAGCTGTTTTTT
NA | NA | TRBJ1-2 | TRBV21-1 | CASSKDSFYGYTF | TGTGCCAGCAGCAAAGACTCCTTCTATGGCTACACCTTC
NA | NA | TRBJ1-4 | TRBV7-9 | CASSPRGSLEEKLFF | TGTGCCAGCAGCCCTCGGGGATCTTTAGAGGAAAAACTGTTTTTT
NA | NA | TRBJ1-2 | TRBV29-1 | CSVGQSYGYTF | TGCAGCGTTGGACAGAGCTATGGCTACACCTTC
NA | TRBD1 | TRBJ1-2 | TRBV7-2 | CASSPGGGIRDGYTF | TGTGCCAGCAGCCCAGGGGGCGGTATCCGGGACGGCTACACCTTC
NA | TRBD1 | TRBJ1-4 | TRBV18 | CASSPVPGQGRANEKLFF | TGTGCCAGCTCACCCGTCCCGGGACAGGGAAGGGCTAATGAAAAACTGTTTTTT
NA | TRBD1 | TRBJ2-4 | TRBV7-2 | CASSFNPGGKNIQYF | TGTGCCAGCAGCTTTAATCCAGGGGGTAAAAACATTCAGTACTTC
NA | TRBD2 | TRBJ2-1 | TRBV24-1 | CATSDFSRTSFRNEQFF | TGTGCCACCAGTGATTTTTCGAGGACTAGCTTTAGAAATGAGCAGTTCTTC
once | TRBD2 | TRBJ2-1 | TRBV12-5 | CASGLGTSGYYNEQFF | TGTGCTAGTGGTTTGGGCACTAGCGGGTACTACAATGAGCAGTTCTTC